These 2 T cell receptor beta chains were sequenced from one sample in a study of T cell responses to AZD1222 COVID-19 vaccine (dated by TCRdb to the early 2020s). The sample's time point label, decoded: about 28 days (+/-7) after the second vaccine dose. Libraries were constructed by the immunoSEQ multiplex PCR assay. This immuneACCESS table, as held by TCRdb, lists in-frame sequences with V and J called but not all clones. Of the missing ones, under half trace to an unresolved V gene in checked studies; the others have no known cause. Within this sample are approximately 140,000 clones, with around 93% of them counted one time only. The leading ten clones occupy about 3.8% of the sample. The material sequenced was peripheral blood, taken 28 days after the second AZD1222 dose. These receptors were taken from an adult who received the AZD1222 COVID-19 vaccine.

The rearrangement links TRBV7-2 to TRBJ2-1; 10 bases match TRBD2. Germline V gives CDR1 SGHTA, CDR2 FQGNSA. V shed 1 base and J 8 bases; nucleotides not matched to a gene: 8. This CDR3 comprises 16 residues. CDR3: CASSLERASGRDEQFF. The DNA of the CDR3 is TGTGCCAGCAGCTTAGAAAGGGCTAGCGGGAGAGATGAGCAGTTCTTC.

This chain links TRBV7-9 with TRBJ1-1, with 7 bases identical to TRBD1. After removal of 5 bases from V and 6 bases from J, the junction contained 6 bases not matched to a gene. Germline V lookup: CDR1 SEHNR, CDR2 FQNEAQ (reference sequence). This CDR3 contains 13 residues. The CDR3 protein is CASSARQGSEAFF. CDR3 bases: TGTGCCAGCAGCGCCCGACAGGGCTCTGAAGCTTTCTTT.